The 10 T cell receptor beta chains listed next were all sequenced from one sample in a study of cytomegalovirus exposure and HLA in healthy donors. Both 60 Vbeta primers and 13 Jbeta primers went into the PCR. Method: immunoSEQ multiplex PCR; TCRdb's copy keeps in-frame clones and lacks some. The table includes about 110,000 clones, around 79% detected once. Sequencing was performed on PBMCs. Source of these receptors: a woman in her 40s in good health and CMV-seronegative.

The rearrangement links TRBV9 to TRBJ1-2; D gene uncertain. Trimming stripped 3 bases from V and 6 bases from J, with 15 bases between. Germline V gene lookup returns CDR1 SGDLS and CDR2 YYNGEE. The CDR3 runs to 14 residues. This CDR3 is CASSAELLLDGYTF. CDR3 DNA sequence: TGTGCCAGCAGCGCCGAACTCCTCCTGGATGGCTACACCTTC.

The chain joins TRBV18 to TRBJ2-5; D remains unclear. The CDR3 runs 13 residues. Germline CDR1 reads KGHSH; CDR2 reads LQKENI. The V and J ends lost 3 bases and 3 bases respectively, with 8 bases between them. This CDR3 reads CASSPQVKETQYF. DNA of the CDR3: TGTGCCAGCTCACCGCAGGTAAAAGAGACCCAGTACTTC.

The chain's CDR3 is CASSRQGFSEKLFF. The CDR3 region has the DNA TGTGCCAGTAGTCGACAGGGTTTCAGTGAAAAACTGTTTTTT. The chain joins TRBV19 to TRBJ1-4; 7 bases are a match to TRBD1. This CDR3 comprises 14 residues. The trim removed 5 bases at V and 7 bases at J, leaving 7 bases unmatched. Germline lookup yields CDR1 LNHDA and CDR2 SQIVND (reference sequence).

This clone was recorded only once. The chain employs TRBV6-5 and TRBJ2-7; TRBD2 agrees at 11 bases. With V trimmed by 6 bases and J by 5 bases, 3 bases remained unmatched. The CDR3 has 13 amino acids. Per the germline V gene, CDR1 is MNHEY and CDR2 is SVGAGI. CDR3: CASRLAGANEQYF. The CDR3 nucleotides are TGTGCCAGCAGACTAGCGGGAGCCAACGAGCAGTACTTC.

This clone was counted a few times. The chain employs TRBV28 and TRBJ2-7; tentative D call: TRBD1 (5 bases). The CDR3 runs to 13 residues. Per germline, CDR1 MDHEN and CDR2 SYDVKM. The V end was cut by 6 bases, the J end by 2 bases, with 11 bases between. The CDR3 coding sequence is TGTGCCAGCAGCACAGGTCTAACCTACGAGCAGTACTTC. Encoded protein: CASSTGLTYEQYF.

The chain joins TRBV7-2 to TRBJ2-7; perhaps TRBD2 as D (6 bases). The germline gives CDR1 SGHTA, CDR2 FQGNSA. Trimming removed 4 bases from V and 3 bases from J, with 19 bases in between. The CDR3 has 16 amino acids. The CDR3, as DNA: TGTGCCAGCAGCTCCATTGGGACTCGTTATAGCTACGAGCAGTACTTC. Its protein is CASSSIGTRYSYEQYF.

The rearrangement joins TRBV4-2 to TRBJ1-2; 9 nucleotides agree with TRBD1. The CDR3 runs to 15 residues. Germline V gene data show CDR1 as LGHNA and CDR2 as YNFKEQ. Trimming at V came to 3 bases and at J to 8 bases, leaving 10 bases not matched to a gene. The chain's CDR3 is CASSQGDRDRAGYTF. Here the CDR3 DNA reads TGTGCCAGCAGCCAGGGGGACAGGGACAGAGCGGGCTACACCTTC.

This chain links TRBV6-6 with TRBJ2-7; TRBD2 matches 10 bases. V was pared by 0 bases and J by 7 bases, with 6 bases of the junction left unmatched. Germline assignment: CDR1 MNHNY and CDR2 SVGAGI (reference sequence). The length of the CDR3 is 15 residues. In nucleotides, the CDR3 is TGTGCCAGCAGTTACTCCCTAGCGGGAGTTGGTGAGCAGTACTTC. This translates into CASSYSLAGVGEQYF.

This chain links TRBV27 with TRBJ2-3, with a tentative D call TRBD2 (5 bases). Between the trimmed V and J ends, which lost 5 bases and 2 bases, there was a span of 11 bases. The CDR3 covers 14 residues. Per the germline V gene, CDR1 is MNHEY and CDR2 is SMNVEV (reference sequence). CDR3 nucleotides: TGTGCCAGCAGTGCGGGCGGGCACACAGATACGCAGTATTTT. Its translation is CASSAGGHTDTQYF.

This rearrangement joins TRBV30 to TRBJ1-1; the D is unclear. The CDR3 has 12 residues. Trimming stripped 4 bases from V and 0 bases from J, with 6 bases between. Germline loops: CDR1 GTSNPN, CDR2 SVGIG (reference sequence). In DNA form, the CDR3 reads TGTGCCTGGATGCGGGTGAACACTGAAGCTTTCTTT. It translates to CAWMRVNTEAFF.